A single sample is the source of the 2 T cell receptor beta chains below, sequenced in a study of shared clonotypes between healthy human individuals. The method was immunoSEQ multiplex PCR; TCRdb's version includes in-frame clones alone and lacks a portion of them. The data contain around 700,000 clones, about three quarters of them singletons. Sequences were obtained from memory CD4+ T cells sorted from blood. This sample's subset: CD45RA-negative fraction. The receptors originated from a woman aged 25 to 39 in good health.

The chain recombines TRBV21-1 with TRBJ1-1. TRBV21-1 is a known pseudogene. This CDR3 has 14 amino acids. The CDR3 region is CASSKSSLNTEAFF. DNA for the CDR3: TGTGCCAGCAGCAAATCGTCGCTGAACACTGAAGCTTTCTTT.

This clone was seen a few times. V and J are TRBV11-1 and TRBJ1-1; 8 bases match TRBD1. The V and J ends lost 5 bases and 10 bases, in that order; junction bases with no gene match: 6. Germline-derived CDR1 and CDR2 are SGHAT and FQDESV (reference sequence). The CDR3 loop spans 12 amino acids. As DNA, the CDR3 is TGTGCCAGCAGCCGGGCTGACAGGGGAGCTTTCTTT. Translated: CASSRADRGAFF.